The 8 T cell receptor beta chains presented below share a single source sample, sequenced in a study of blood T cell repertoires in COVID-19. The data were produced by immunoSEQ multiplex PCR, yet TCRdb's version contains in-frame clones alone and is incomplete. Of about 150,000 clones listed, roughly 81% are singletons. The sample was peripheral blood. These receptors all stem from a woman aged 80 or over with COVID-19, enrolled during active disease.

This chain connects TRBV18 to TRBJ1-2, with 8 bases identical to TRBD1. J lost 2 bases, V lost 4 bases, and 3 bases had no gene match. Germline V gene sequence: CDR1 KGHSH, CDR2 LQKENI. The CDR3 sequence is 14 residues long. The CDR3 protein is CASSRRQGNYGYTF. CDR3 in DNA: TGTGCCAGCTCACGCCGACAGGGGAACTATGGCTACACCTTC.

The chain carries TRBV13 and TRBJ1-1; unclear D gene. The CDR3 spans 13 residues. Germline CDR1 is PRHDT and CDR2 is FYEKMQ (reference sequence). V lost 0 bases and J lost 4, with 6 bases in between. CDR3 sequence (DNA): TGTGCCAGCAGCTTAGGGGACTCCACTGAAGCTTTCTTT. Encoded protein: CASSLGDSTEAFF. Full variable domain (missing parts from reference TRBV13 and TRBJ1-1): AAGVIQSPRHLIKEKRETATLKCYPIPRHDTVYWYQQGPGQDPQFLISFYEKMQSDKGSIPDRFSAQQFSDYHSELNMSSLELGDSALYFCASSLGDSTEAFFGQGTRLTVV.

The V call is TRBV5-6, the J call TRBJ1-4, with 11 positions matching TRBD1. Germline V gives CDR1 SGHDT, CDR2 YYEEEE. The CDR3 has 17 amino acids. Trimming cost V 2 bases and J 7 bases; bases outside gene matches: 10. In DNA, the CDR3 is TGTGCCAGCAGCTTTTCGGGACAGGGGGTTACGTCTGAAAAACTGTTTTTT. Translation gives CASSFSGQGVTSEKLFF.

On this clone: One end of the junction varies from germline; a read error may be responsible. This chain uses TRBV7-9 with TRBJ2-5; D might be TRBD2 (7 bases). CDR3 size: 10 residues. Germline loops: CDR1 SEHNR, CDR2 FQNEAQ (reference sequence). CDR3 nucleotide sequence: TGTGCACTGGCGGGGGCCCATCCACACTTC. Translation: CALAGAHPHF.

CDR3 residues: CASSLIYNEQFF. For the CDR3, the DNA is TGTGCCAGCAGCCTAATCTACAATGAGCAGTTCTTC. The rearrangement uses TRBV6-2 or TRBV6-3 and TRBJ2-1; D ambiguous. Germline V gene lookup returns CDR1 MNHEY and CDR2 SVGEGT. The V and J ends lost 6 bases and 3 bases respectively, with 6 bases between them. The CDR3 extends over 12 amino acids.

The chain recombines TRBV7-3 with TRBJ2-3; TRBD2 matches 12 bases. Germline CDR1 SGHTA, CDR2 FQGTGA. This CDR3 is 15 amino acids long. The trim removed 4 bases at V and 6 bases at J, leaving 5 bases unmatched. CDR3 region: CASSYGLAGYDTQYF. Written as DNA, the CDR3 is TGTGCCAGCAGCTACGGACTAGCGGGATACGATACGCAGTATTTT.

The rearrangement joins TRBV4-1 to TRBJ1-6; a weak D match, TRBD1 (6 bases). The CDR3 is 16 amino acids. Germline-derived CDR1 and CDR2 are MGHRA and YSYEKL. V lost 2 bases, J lost 9 bases, and 17 bases lay in between. This chain's CDR3 is CASSQLRTVRISPLHF. For the CDR3, the DNA is TGCGCCAGCAGCCAACTTAGGACAGTGAGGATTTCACCCCTCCACTTT.

The chain employs TRBV6-6 and TRBJ2-7, with TRBD1 as a possible D gene (6 bases). Germline V gene lookup returns CDR1 MNHNY and CDR2 SVGAGI (reference sequence). There are 15 residues in the CDR3. V dropped 2 bases and J dropped 6 bases, with 17 bases sitting between them. The CDR3 sequence is CASSYAARGLIEQYF. CDR3 DNA: TGTGCCAGCAGTTACGCGGCCAGGGGTCTGATCGAGCAGTACTTC.